This T cell receptor (beta chain) was sequenced for a study of identical twins. Study-wide results and limits: Monozygotic twins shared more out-of-frame TCR alpha than recombination models predicted. Insertions were reduced in abundant cord blood beta clonotypes but not in memory repertoires. Conclusions were based on cross-sectional statistical analysis, without following the same donors.

After template switching added a universal primer site, the resulting cDNA carried unique molecular identifiers. One entry per CDR3 protein, called by TCRdb with MiXCR from the 5' RACE reads. The table records 250,000 to 300,000 distinct CDR3 sequences, roughly 10% of them present only once. At least ten counts were recorded for this clonotype. Its antigen is unknown. Germline values: CDR1 SQVTM, CDR2 ANQGSEA. Trimming stripped 7 bases from V and 4 bases from J, with 13 bases between. The CDR3 sequence is 12 residues long. The sample was also linked to a second study, of yellow fever vaccine responses in identical twins.

The V call is TRBV29-1, the J call TRBJ1-1; no reliable D call. The sequenced sample was CD8+ T cells sorted from blood. The receptor's source is a woman younger than 35 in good health. The CDR3 nucleotides are TGCAGCGCACCTGAGGGTTCCACTGAAGCTTTCTTT. Translating gives CSAPEGSTEAFF. Based on the CDR3 plus reference TRBV29-1 and TRBJ1-1, the full variable domain is SAVISQKPSRDICQRGTSLTIQCQVDSQVTMMFWYRQQPGQSLTLIATANQGSEATYESGFVIDKFPISRPNLTFSTLTVSNMSPEDSSIYLCSAPEGSTEAFFGQGTRLTVV.